Reported below is one TCR beta chain. One end of the junction does not line up with germline, which may come from a read error. Sequencing used immunoSEQ multiplex PCR; TCRdb keeps in-frame clones, though not all of them. The sample has approximately 190,000 clones. The CDR3 length is 13 residues. Germline loops: CDR1 SGHAT, CDR2 FQNNGV. The data were obtained in a study of control samples from healthy donors and cancer patients. V usage is TRBV11-2 and J usage is TRBJ1-1, with a possible D match to TRBD1 (6 bases). The sequence was obtained from a woman in her thirties in good health. The source material was blood. The CDR3 region is CATSLGGGRQAFF. For the CDR3, the DNA is TGTGCCACCAGCTTAGGGGGGGGGAGGCAAGCTTTCTTT. Complete variable domain (other parts from reference TRBV11-2 and TRBJ1-1): EAGVAQSPRYKIIEKRQSVAFWCNPISGHATLYWYQQILGQGPKLLIQFQNNGVVDDSQLPKDRFSAERLKGVDSTLKIQPAKLEDSAVYLCATSLGGGRQAFFGQGTRLTVV.